This T cell receptor beta chain was captured by sequencing in a study of blood T cell repertoires in COVID-19. Clones were read by immunoSEQ multiplex PCR, and TCRdb kept only the in-frame ones, dropping some. The data hold about 260,000 clones, with around 88% observed a single time. The CDR3 sequence is 12 residues long. CDR1 and CDR2 from the germline V gene are SGHRS and YFSETQ. V dropped 4 bases and J dropped 4 bases, with 8 bases sitting between them. This TCR came from a man between 25 and 39 years old with active or convalescent COVID-19. This chain links TRBV5-1 with TRBJ1-1; D gene uncertain. The sequenced sample was peripheral blood. The CDR3 loop reads CASSVDITEAFF. DNA for the CDR3: TGCGCCAGCAGCGTTGACATCACTGAAGCTTTCTTT.